A selection of T cell receptor beta chains follows, all from one sample in a study of T cells after yellow fever vaccination. TCRdb fed the 5' RACE reads into MiXCR, producing one record per CDR3 protein. The sample has 250,000 or so distinct CDR3 sequences; roughly 3.5% are singletons. Sequenced here: PBMCs, sampled 15 days after the yellow fever booster vaccination. The origin of the receptors is a man aged 18 to 30 who received the YFV17D yellow fever vaccine. Each CDR3 is given with its conserved first and last residue. The order of the fields is D gene, CDR3 length, clone size, J gene, V gene, CDR3 protein, CDR3 DNA. A D gene is named only where the DNA matches it firmly. Size tells how often a clone was seen (once, few, many) or the class of an expanded clone, and some rows leave it out.

>TRBD1|15|many|TRBJ1-4|TRBV4-1
CASSQAGTGLEKLFF
TGCGCCAGCAGCCAAGCCGGGACAGGGCTAGAAAAACTGTTTTTT
>-|14|many|TRBJ2-3|TRBV27
CASSLGLNTDTQYF
TGTGCCAGCAGTTTAGGACTCAACACAGATACGCAGTATTTT
>-|13|few|TRBJ1-1|TRBV3-1
CASSPRIHTEAFF
TGTGCCAGCAGCCCGAGGATCCACACTGAAGCTTTCTTT
>-|14|many|TRBJ1-1|TRBV27
CASSSSSENTEAFF
TGTGCCAGCAGTTCGAGTTCCGAGAACACTGAAGCTTTCTTT
>TRBD1|14|many|TRBJ1-6|TRBV7-2
CASSSGQNNSPLHF
TGTGCCAGCAGCTCGGGACAGAATAATTCACCCCTCCACTTT
>-|14|many|TRBJ1-1|TRBV7-9
CASRSTGMDTEAFF
TGTGCCAGCAGGTCAACAGGTATGGACACTGAAGCTTTCTTT
>TRBD2|18|-|TRBJ2-1|TRBV7-8
CASSARGGGSSSYNEQFF
TGTGCCAGCAGCGCCCGAGGCGGGGGGTCGAGCTCCTACAATGAGCAGTTCTTC
>-|14|many|TRBJ2-1|TRBV9
CASSVEHQYNEQFF
TGTGCCAGCAGCGTAGAGCATCAGTACAATGAGCAGTTCTTC
>-|17|many|TRBJ1-3|TRBV9
CASSVSAGYAYGNTIYF
TGTGCCAGCAGCGTATCCGCAGGATATGCGTATGGAAACACCATATATTTT
>-|16|many|TRBJ1-1|TRBV4-3
CASSQEWGRLDTEAFF
TGCGCCAGCAGCCAAGAGTGGGGCAGACTGGACACTGAAGCTTTCTTT
>-|11|many|TRBJ2-5|TRBV7-9
CASSVQGPQYF
TGTGCCAGCAGCGTTCAGGGGCCCCAGTACTTC
>-|14|many|TRBJ1-3|TRBV10-3
CAISGQTSGNTIYF
TGTGCCATCAGTGGACAAACCTCTGGAAACACCATATATTTT
>-|15|many|TRBJ2-7|TRBV12-3/TRBV12-4
CASSALGTSSYEQYF
TGTGCCAGCAGTGCGTTGGGGACCTCGAGCTACGAGCAGTACTTC
>TRBD1|15|many|TRBJ1-5|TRBV27
CASSTGTGSNQPQHF
TGTGCCAGCAGCACCGGGACAGGGAGCAATCAGCCCCAGCATTTT
>-|19|many|TRBJ2-4|TRBV18
CASSPYAGALRGAKNIQYF
TGTGCCAGCTCACCATATGCGGGTGCCTTAAGAGGGGCCAAAAACATTCAGTACTTC
>-|13|many|TRBJ2-3|TRBV7-6
CASGLDAADTQYF
TGTGCCAGCGGACTTGACGCAGCAGATACGCAGTATTTT
>-|14|many|TRBJ1-5|TRBV5-1
CASSLEGQNQPQHF
TGCGCCAGCAGCTTGGAGGGCCAGAATCAGCCCCAGCATTTT
>-|16|many|TRBJ2-3|TRBV14
CASSLPGTTFTDTQYF
TGTGCCAGCAGCCTTCCCGGGACAACCTTCACAGATACGCAGTATTTT
>-|13|few|TRBJ1-1|TRBV5-4
CASSSGERPEAFF
TGTGCCAGCAGCTCCGGGGAGAGGCCTGAAGCTTTCTTT
>-|12|many|TRBJ1-6|TRBV7-2
CASSPAGATLHF
TGTGCCAGCAGTCCCGCGGGGGCCACCCTCCACTTT